The 5 T cell receptor beta chains below were found in one sample sequenced in a study of post-analysis software for immune sequencing data. Points from the study as a whole: Controls had lower frequencies than patients of 4 or 5 TRBV segments, which included TRBV5-6, TRBV5-1 and TRBV20-1.

TCR beta libraries were prepared from cDNA with unique molecular identifiers. TCRdb used MiXCR to reprocess the PCR reads, holding one entry per CDR3 protein. This table has 450,000 or so distinct CDR3 sequences, approximately 45% appearing once. Their antigens are not known. Material for sequencing was blood. The receptors stem from a girl aged 10-17 years with multiple sclerosis.

The V and J genes are TRBV24-1 and TRBJ2-7, with unresolved D. Germline CDR1 KGHDR, CDR2 SFDVKD. V was shortened by 6 bases and J by 0 bases, with 11 bases between the two germline ends. The length of the CDR3 is 14 residues. The CDR3 coding sequence is TGTGCCACCAGTCCCGGCGGAATCTCCTACGAGCAGTACTTC. Translation gives CATSPGGISYEQYF.

The chain has TRBV10-3 and TRBJ1-2; 9 nucleotides align to TRBD1. CDR1 ENHRY and CDR2 SYGVKD come from the germline V gene. This CDR3 is built from 15 residues. J was trimmed by 8 bases and V by 7 bases; bases with no gene match: 14. CDR3 in amino acids: CAIKSLTGTGNGYTF. The CDR3 DNA is TGTGCCATCAAGAGTTTAACCGGGACAGGGAACGGCTACACCTTC.

The rearrangement uses TRBV5-1 and TRBJ2-7; 9 nucleotides line up with TRBD2. V dropped 4 bases and J dropped 5; count of bases not matched to a gene: 10. The CDR3 runs to 15 residues. Germline V gives CDR1 SGHRS, CDR2 YFSETQ. In DNA form, the CDR3 reads TGCGCCAGCAGCCCCCGGACTAGCGCCGGCCACGAGCAGTACTTC. It is translated as CASSPRTSAGHEQYF.

J is TRBJ2-3 and V is TRBV6-4; D may be TRBD2 (5 bases). CDR3 length equals 13 residues. Germline V gene data show CDR1 as MRHNA and CDR2 as SNTAGT. V was shortened by 6 bases and J by 5 bases, with 12 bases between the two germline ends. This chain's CDR3 is CASSLTAGDTQYF. The DNA for the CDR3 is TGTGCCAGCAGCCTGACTGCGGGAGATACGCAGTATTTT.

This clonotype has a handful of counts. The chain joins TRBV9 to TRBJ1-1, with no clear D. The CDR3 length is 15 residues. Between the trimmed V and J ends, which lost 0 bases and 0 bases, there was a span of 9 bases. The germline gives CDR1 SGDLS, CDR2 YYNGEE. This CDR3 is CASSVDSLVNTEAFF. For the CDR3, the DNA is TGTGCCAGCAGCGTAGACTCGCTAGTGAACACTGAAGCTTTCTTT. Filled out from reference TRBV9 and TRBJ1-1, the complete variable domain reads DSGVTQTPKHLITATGQRVTLRCSPRSGDLSVYWYQQSLDQGLQFLIQYYNGEERAKGNILERFSAQQFPDLHSELNLSSLELGDSALYFCASSVDSLVNTEAFFGQGTRLTVV.